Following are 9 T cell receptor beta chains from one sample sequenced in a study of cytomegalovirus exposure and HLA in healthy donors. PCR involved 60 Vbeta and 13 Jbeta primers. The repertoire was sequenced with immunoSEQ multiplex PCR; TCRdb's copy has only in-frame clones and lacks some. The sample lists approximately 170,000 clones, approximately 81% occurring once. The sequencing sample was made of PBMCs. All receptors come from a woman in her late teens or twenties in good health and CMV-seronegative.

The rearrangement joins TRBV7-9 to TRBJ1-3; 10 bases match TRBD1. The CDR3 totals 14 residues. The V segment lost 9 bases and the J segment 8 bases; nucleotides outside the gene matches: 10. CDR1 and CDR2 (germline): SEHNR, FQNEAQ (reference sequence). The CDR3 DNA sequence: TGTGCCAGTTCGGTAGGGACAGGGGCCCACACCATATATTTT. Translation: CASSVGTGAHTIYF. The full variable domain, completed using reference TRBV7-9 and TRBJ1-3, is DTGVSQNPRHKITKRGQNVTFRCDPISEHNRLYWYRQTLGQGPEFLTYFQNEAQLEKSRLLSDRFSAERPKGSFSTLEIQRTEQGDSAMYLCASSVGTGAHTIYFGEGSWLTVV.

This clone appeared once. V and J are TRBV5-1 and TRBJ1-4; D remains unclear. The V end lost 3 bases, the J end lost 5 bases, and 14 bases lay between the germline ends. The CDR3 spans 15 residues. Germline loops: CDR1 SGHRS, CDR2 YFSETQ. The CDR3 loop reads CASSSGGQKNEKLFF. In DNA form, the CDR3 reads TGCGCCAGCAGCTCGGGTGGCCAGAAAAATGAAAAACTGTTTTTT.

The CDR3 region is CASSKNKAGNQPQHF. The DNA of the CDR3 is TGTGCCAGCAGCAAAAATAAGGCAGGGAATCAGCCCCAGCATTTT. V gene TRBV21-1 combines with J gene TRBJ1-5; TRBD1, the D gene given by the table, was not confirmed from the DNA. TRBV21-1 is a pseudogene. The CDR3 is made up of 15 amino acids.

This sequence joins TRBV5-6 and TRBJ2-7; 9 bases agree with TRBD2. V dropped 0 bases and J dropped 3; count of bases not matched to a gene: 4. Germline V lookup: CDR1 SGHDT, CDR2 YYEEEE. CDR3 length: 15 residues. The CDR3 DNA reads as TGTGCCAGCAGCTTGGAGGCTAGCGGGATCTACGAGCAGTACTTC. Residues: CASSLEASGIYEQYF. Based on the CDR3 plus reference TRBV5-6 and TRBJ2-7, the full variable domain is DAGVTQSPTHLIKTRGQQVTLRCSPKSGHDTVSWYQQALGQGPQFIFQYYEEEERQRGNFPDRFSGHQFPNYSSELNVNALLLGDSALYLCASSLEASGIYEQYFGPGTRLTVT.

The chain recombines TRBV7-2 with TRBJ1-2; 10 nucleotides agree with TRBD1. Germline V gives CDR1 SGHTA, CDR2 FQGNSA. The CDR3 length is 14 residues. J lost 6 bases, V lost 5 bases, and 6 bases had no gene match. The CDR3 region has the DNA TGTGCCAGCAGCATGGACAGGGGGATCAATGGCTACACCTTC. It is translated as CASSMDRGINGYTF.

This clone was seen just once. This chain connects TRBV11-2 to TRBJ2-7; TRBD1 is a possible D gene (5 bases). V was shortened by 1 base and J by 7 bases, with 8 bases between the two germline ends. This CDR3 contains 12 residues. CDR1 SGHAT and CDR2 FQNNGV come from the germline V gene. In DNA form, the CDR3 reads TGTGCCAGCAGCTTAGGGGGCCATGAGCAGTACTTC. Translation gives CASSLGGHEQYF.

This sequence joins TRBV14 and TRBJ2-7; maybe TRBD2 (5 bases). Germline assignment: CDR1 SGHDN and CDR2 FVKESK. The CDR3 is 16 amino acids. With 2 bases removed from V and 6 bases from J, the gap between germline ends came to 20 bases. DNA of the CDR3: TGTGCCAGCAGCCAAAGGAAGTTTGGACCGCTAGCCGAGCAGTACTTC. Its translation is CASSQRKFGPLAEQYF.

DNA of the CDR3: TGTGCCAGCTACGACCGGGGTCCCCTCTATGGCTACACCTTC. Translation gives CASYDRGPLYGYTF. The chain recombines TRBV6-1 with TRBJ1-2; no clear D. The CDR3 is 14 residues long. CDR1 is MNHNS, CDR2 SASEGT, per germline. The V and J ends lost 8 bases and 4 bases respectively, with 17 bases between them.

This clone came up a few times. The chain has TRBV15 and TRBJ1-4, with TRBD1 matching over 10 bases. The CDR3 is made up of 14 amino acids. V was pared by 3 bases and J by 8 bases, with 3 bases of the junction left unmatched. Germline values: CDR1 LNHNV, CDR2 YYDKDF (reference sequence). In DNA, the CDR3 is TGTGCCACCAGCAGGGGGACAGGGGACGAAAAACTGTTTTTT. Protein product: CATSRGTGDEKLFF.